This T cell receptor (beta chain) was sequenced for a study of blood T cell repertoires in COVID-19. Study as a whole: Sources were T cells, B-cell-depleted T cells, or PBMCs; the material itself was cDNA or gDNA.

Recruited during active infection, patients (from Seattle) were subsequently followed longitudinally. Sequencing used immunoSEQ multiplex PCR; TCRdb keeps in-frame clones, though not all of them. The sample has about 73,000 clones; 75% to 80% are singletons. V was clipped by 4 bases and J by 5 bases, with 14 bases between them. CDR1 and CDR2 from the germline V gene are GTSNPN and SVGIG (reference sequence). There are 13 residues in the CDR3. The material sequenced was peripheral blood. This chain joins TRBV30 and TRBJ1-1; D is ambiguous. The receptor comes from a man aged 70-80 years with COVID-19, enrolled during active disease. The CDR3 is CAWTLGRVTEAFF. The CDR3 DNA reads TGTGCCTGGACCCTGGGGAGGGTTACTGAAGCTTTCTTT.